This TCR beta chain came from a study of blood T cell repertoires in COVID-19 (dated by TCRdb to 2020 to 2021). In the study overall: Samples from collaborators originated in the United States, Italy and Spain and spanned both the acute and convalescent phases of COVID-19. The prospective study material was composed of cDNA or gDNA derived from T cells, B-cell-depleted T cells, or PBMCs. The dataset comprised deeply sampled blood TCRbeta repertoires from subjects exposed to, actively infected with, or recovered from COVID-19. The repertoires were released in a freely available public database meant as a resource for research on the immune response to SARS-CoV-2. Samples came from the ongoing ImmuneRACE study (first 160 participants) plus 1,254 subjects from 6 global collaborators. Sample metadata almost always included a de-identified subject ID, COVID-19 status, age in years and sex. Where HLA class I and class II types were available, the types were taken from metadata supplied by the sample provider, not from assay-based typing.

CDR1 is given as ENHRY and CDR2 as SYGVKD, both from the germline V gene. The CDR3 runs 13 residues from the cysteine to the phenylalanine. The only DNA kept is the CDR3, 39 bases in frame from the first base. Trimming at the junction amounts to 4 bases on V and 3 bases on J, and the germline ends lie 7 bases apart. TCRbeta CDR3 regions were amplified from genomic DNA by means of the immunoSEQ Assay, a bias-controlled multiplex PCR. Turning to the authors' computational methods: Nucleated cell counts per sample were estimated from amplification of reference gene primers within the assay. To quantify the absolute abundance of each unique TCRbeta CDR3 rearrangement, sequence reads were collapsed and filtered. For each sample, productive Simpson clonality was calculated as the square root of Simpson's diversity index across productive rearrangements. TCRdb provides this immuneACCESS table in a form limited to in-frame rearrangements. Some clones are lacking; in checked studies, under half of them reflect an unresolved V gene, and why the rest are absent is not known. The V and J calls and the clone size are those of that table, but D and trimming were determined from the DNA. Present in this sample are about 250,000 clones, about nine tenths of which were seen just once. The ten largest clones represent roughly 1.7% of the sample.

A word on this clone: It lacks a known antigen. Base quality data are lacking; no much larger clone is found one base away.

General findings and caveats noted by the study authors: The quantity of clinical and demographic metadata differed by source and by participant and was supplied without curation.

Enrolling through a virtual design, the prospective study's participants ranged in age from roughly 18 to 89 years and lived across 20 to 30 United States geographic areas. To assign participants to cohorts, the prospective study relied on clinical history that participants themselves reported in a screening survey and a study questionnaire. For ImmuneRACE Cohort 3, a participant was defined as recovered based on two consecutive negative NP/OP PCR tests, clearance by a healthcare professional, or resolution of symptoms. In the prospective study, mobile phlebotomists collected whole blood, serum and a nasopharyngeal or oropharyngeal swab from each participant. Prospective study participants could optionally give additional blood draws and questionnaires over a roughly 2-month period. Before DNA extraction, blood samples from the prospective study were shipped at room temperature or frozen.

Source material: PBMCs or T cells enriched from blood (not recorded which). The receptor comes from a man between 40 and 49 years old who had recovered from COVID-19. The receptor chain draws on TRBV10-3 and TRBJ1-3; perhaps TRBD1 is the D gene, with 5 bases matching. At the DNA level, the sequence is TGTGCCATCAGTGCGACAGATGGAAACACCATATATTTT. It codes for CAISATDGNTIYF.